This T cell receptor beta chain was profiled in a study of technical replicates of blood from a handful of donors. The method was immunoSEQ multiplex PCR; TCRdb's version includes in-frame clones alone and lacks a portion of them. The sample shows around 78,000 clones, approximately 93% of them seen only once. V gave up 2 bases and J gave up 8 bases, with 19 bases separating them. Per germline, CDR1 MRHNA and CDR2 SNTAGT. This CDR3 has 16 residues. This receptor was identified in a human donor in good health. This chain links TRBV6-4 with TRBJ2-1, with D possibly being TRBD1 (6 bases). Sequencing was done on a sample of T cells isolated from PBMCs. This CDR3 is CASSDTGTPQGDEQFF. The DNA for the CDR3 is TGTGCCAGCAGTGACACAGGGACCCCTCAAGGCGATGAGCAGTTCTTC.